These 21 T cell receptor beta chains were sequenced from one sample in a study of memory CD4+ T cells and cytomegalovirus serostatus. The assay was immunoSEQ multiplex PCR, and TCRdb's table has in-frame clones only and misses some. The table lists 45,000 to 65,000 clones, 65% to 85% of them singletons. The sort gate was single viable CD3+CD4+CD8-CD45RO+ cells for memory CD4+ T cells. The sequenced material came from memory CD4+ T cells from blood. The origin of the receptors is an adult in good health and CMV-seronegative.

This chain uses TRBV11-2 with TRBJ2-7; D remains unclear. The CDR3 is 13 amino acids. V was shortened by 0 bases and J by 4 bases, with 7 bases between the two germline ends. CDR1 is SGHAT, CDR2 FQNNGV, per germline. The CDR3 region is CASSLDPVYEQYF. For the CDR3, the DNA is TGTGCCAGCAGCTTAGATCCCGTATACGAGCAGTACTTC.

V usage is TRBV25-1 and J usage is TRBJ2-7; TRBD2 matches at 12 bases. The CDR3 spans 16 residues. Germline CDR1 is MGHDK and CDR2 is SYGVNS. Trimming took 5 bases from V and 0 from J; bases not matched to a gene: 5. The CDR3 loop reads CASSKLAGGPSYEQYF. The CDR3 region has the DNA TGTGCCAGCAGTAAACTAGCGGGGGGCCCCTCCTACGAGCAGTACTTC.

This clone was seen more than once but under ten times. The DNA for the CDR3 is TGTGCCAGCAGCTTCGGGATTAACTATGGCTACACCTTC. Amino acids: CASSFGINYGYTF. This chain links TRBV5-8 with TRBJ1-2; D is unclear. Germline V gives CDR1 SGHTS, CDR2 YDEGEE. The length of the CDR3 is 13 residues. V lost 2 bases and J lost 1, with 6 bases in between.

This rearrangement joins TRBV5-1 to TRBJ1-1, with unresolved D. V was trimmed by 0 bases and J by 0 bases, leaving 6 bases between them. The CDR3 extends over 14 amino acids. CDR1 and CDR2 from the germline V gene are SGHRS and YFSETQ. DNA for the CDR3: TGCGCCAGCAGCTTGGTCGGCCTGAACACTGAAGCTTTCTTT. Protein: CASSLVGLNTEAFF. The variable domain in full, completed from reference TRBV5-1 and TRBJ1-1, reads KAGVTQTPRYLIKTRGQQVTLSCSPISGHRSVSWYQQTPGQGLQFLFEYFSETQRNKGNFPGRFSGRQFSNSRSEMNVSTLELGDSALYLCASSLVGLNTEAFFGQGTRLTVV.

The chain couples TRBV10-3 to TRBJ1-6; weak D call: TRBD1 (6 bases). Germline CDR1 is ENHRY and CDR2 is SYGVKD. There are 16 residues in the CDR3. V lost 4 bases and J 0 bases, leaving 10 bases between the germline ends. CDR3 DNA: TGTGCCATCAGTGTGCAGGGGAGCTCCTATAATTCACCCCTCCACTTT. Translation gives CAISVQGSSYNSPLHF.

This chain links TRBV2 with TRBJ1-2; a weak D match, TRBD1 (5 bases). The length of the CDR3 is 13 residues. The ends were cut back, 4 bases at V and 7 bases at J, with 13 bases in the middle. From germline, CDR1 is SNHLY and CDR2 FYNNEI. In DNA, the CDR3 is TGTGCCAGCAGTGGGCAGGGCGGATTTGGCTACACCTTC. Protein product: CASSGQGGFGYTF.

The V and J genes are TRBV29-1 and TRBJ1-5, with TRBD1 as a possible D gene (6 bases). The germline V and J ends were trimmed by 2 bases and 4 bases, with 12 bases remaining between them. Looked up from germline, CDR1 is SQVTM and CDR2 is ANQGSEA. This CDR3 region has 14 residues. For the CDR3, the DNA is TGCAGCGTTGAACTAGGGGGAGGGAATCAGCCCCAGCATTTT. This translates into CSVELGGGNQPQHF.

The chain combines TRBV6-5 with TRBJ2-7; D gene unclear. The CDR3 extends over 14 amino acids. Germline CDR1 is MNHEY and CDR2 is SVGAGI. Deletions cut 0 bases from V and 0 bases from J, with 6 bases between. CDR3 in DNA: TGTGCCAGCAGTTACTCCCGGAGCTCCTACGAGCAGTACTTC. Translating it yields CASSYSRSSYEQYF.

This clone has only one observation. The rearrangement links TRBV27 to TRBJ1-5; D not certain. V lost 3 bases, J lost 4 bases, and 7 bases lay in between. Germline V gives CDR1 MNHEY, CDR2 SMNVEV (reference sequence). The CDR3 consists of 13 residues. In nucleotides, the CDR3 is TGTGCCAGCAGTTTCTCCGGGAATCAGCCCCAGCATTTT. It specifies CASSFSGNQPQHF.

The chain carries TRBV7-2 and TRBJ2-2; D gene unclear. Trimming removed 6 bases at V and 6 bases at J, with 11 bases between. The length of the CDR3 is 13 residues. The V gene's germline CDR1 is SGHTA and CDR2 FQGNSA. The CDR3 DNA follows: TGTGCCAGCAGACCCCGGGTTGCCGGGGAGCTGTTTTTT. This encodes CASRPRVAGELFF.

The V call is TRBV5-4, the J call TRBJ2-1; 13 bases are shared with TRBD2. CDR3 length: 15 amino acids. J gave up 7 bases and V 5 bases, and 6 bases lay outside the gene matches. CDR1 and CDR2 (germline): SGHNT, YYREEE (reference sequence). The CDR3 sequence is CASRLAGGRLNEQFF. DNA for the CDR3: TGTGCCAGCAGACTAGCGGGGGGGCGTCTGAATGAGCAGTTCTTC.

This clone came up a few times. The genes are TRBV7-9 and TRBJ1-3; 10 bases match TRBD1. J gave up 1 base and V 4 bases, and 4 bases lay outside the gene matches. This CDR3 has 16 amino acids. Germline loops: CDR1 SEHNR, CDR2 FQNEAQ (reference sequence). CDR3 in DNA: TGTGCCAGCAGCTCCCGGACAGGGGGGTCTGGAAACACCATATATTTT. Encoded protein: CASSSRTGGSGNTIYF.

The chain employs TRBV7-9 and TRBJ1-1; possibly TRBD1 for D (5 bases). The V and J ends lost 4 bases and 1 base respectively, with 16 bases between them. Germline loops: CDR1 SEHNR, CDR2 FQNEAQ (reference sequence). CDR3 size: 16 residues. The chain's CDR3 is CASSSSLGPQNTEAFF. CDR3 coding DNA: TGTGCCAGCAGCTCTAGCTTGGGGCCTCAGAACACTGAAGCTTTCTTT.

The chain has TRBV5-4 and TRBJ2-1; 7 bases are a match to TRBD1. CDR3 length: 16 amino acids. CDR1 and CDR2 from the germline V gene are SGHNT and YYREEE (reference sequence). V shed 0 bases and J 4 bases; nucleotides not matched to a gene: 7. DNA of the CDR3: TGTGCCAGCAGCTTGGCCGGCACAGGGGTGTACAATGAGCAGTTCTTC. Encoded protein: CASSLAGTGVYNEQFF.

The CDR3 DNA is TGTGCTAGTGGTTTGGACAGGGGAACCTATAATTCACCCCTCCACTTT. It specifies CASGLDRGTYNSPLHF. The chain has TRBV12-5 and TRBJ1-6; TRBD1 matches at 7 bases. The CDR3 runs 16 residues. CDR1 and CDR2 from the germline V gene are LGHNT and FRNRAP. V lost 1 base and J lost 2; bases outside the gene matches: 2.

This CDR3 is CASSRDINTEAFF. Here the CDR3 DNA reads TGTGCCAGCAGCCGGGACATAAACACTGAAGCTTTCTTT. The chain joins TRBV5-4 to TRBJ1-1; tentatively, D is TRBD1 (6 bases). V was cut by 4 bases and J by 2 bases, with 9 bases left in between. Germline V lookup: CDR1 SGHNT, CDR2 YYREEE (reference sequence). This CDR3 comprises 13 residues.

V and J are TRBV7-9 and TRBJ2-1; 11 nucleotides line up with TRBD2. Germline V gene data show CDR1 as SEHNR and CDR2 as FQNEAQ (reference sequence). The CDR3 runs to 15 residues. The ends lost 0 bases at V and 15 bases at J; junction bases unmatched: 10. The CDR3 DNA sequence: TGTGCCAGCAGCTTAGCGCTAGCGGGGGGCCTACACCGGTTCTTC. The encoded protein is CASSLALAGGLHRFF.

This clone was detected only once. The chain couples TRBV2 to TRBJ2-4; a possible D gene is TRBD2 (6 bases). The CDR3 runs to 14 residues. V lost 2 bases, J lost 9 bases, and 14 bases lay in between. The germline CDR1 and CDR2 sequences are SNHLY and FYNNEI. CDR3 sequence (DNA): TGTGCCAGCAGTGAAAGGGACTCCCGGGGCATTCAGTACTTC. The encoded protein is CASSERDSRGIQYF.

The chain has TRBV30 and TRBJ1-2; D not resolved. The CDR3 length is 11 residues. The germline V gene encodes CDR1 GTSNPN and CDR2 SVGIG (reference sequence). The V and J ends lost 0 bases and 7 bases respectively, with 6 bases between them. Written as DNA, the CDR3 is TGTGCCTGGAGTGTACAAGGTGGCTACACCTTC. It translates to CAWSVQGGYTF.

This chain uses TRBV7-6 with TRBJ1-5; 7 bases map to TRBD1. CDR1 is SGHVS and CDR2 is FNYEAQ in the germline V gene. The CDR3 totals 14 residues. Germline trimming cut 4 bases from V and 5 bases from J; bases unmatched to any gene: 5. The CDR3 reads CASSWTGEDQPQHF. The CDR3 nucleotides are TGTGCCAGCAGCTGGACAGGTGAAGATCAGCCCCAGCATTTT.

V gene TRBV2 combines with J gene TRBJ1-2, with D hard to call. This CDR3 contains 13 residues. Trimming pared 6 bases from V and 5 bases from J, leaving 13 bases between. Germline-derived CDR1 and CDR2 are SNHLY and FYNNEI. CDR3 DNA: TGTGCCAGCAGGACTTTCGGACCTTATGGCTACACCTTC. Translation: CASRTFGPYGYTF.